This T cell receptor (beta chain) is from a study of blood T cell repertoires in COVID-19. Study at large: The United States, Italy and Spain were the sources of the acute and convalescent COVID-19 samples. T cells, B-cell-depleted T cells, or PBMCs supplied cDNA or gDNA.

Authors' methods: Amplification with reference gene primers provided the estimates of nucleated cell counts. The table came from immunoSEQ multiplex PCR; TCRdb's copy has only in-frame clones and leaves some out. That table furnishes V, J and clone size, whereas the DNA furnished D and trimming. The top ten hold 4% to 5.5% of the sample, which has a few hundred thousand clones, around 85% seen once. The germline V gene has CDR1 SGHNT and CDR2 YYREEE (reference sequence). CDR3 length equals 12 residues. V lost 5 bases and J lost 9, with 13 bases in between. What was sequenced was PBMCs or T cells enriched from blood (not recorded which). The genes are TRBV5-4 and TRBJ2-3, with a possible D match to TRBD1 (6 bases). This TCR came from a woman in her forties with acute COVID-19. The CDR3 region is CASREQGGTQYF. The CDR3 DNA reads as TGTGCCAGCAGGGAACAGGGCGGCACGCAGTATTTT.